The text below deals with one TCR beta chain. What it binds is not known. This sample was taken from a study of T-cell reconstitution after alpha-beta-depleted transplantation in children. Findings of the study overall: The study reportedly traced alpha-beta T cells about two months after transplant to several hundred expanded graft clones. Recipient T cells and thymic progenitors that survived gave rise to the high TCRbeta diversity observed at day 60 in some patients. The main origin of T-cell counts and diversity one year after transplant was newly produced T cells.

This CDR3 has 15 residues. The ends were cut back, 0 bases at V and 6 bases at J, with 15 bases in the middle. CDR1 SGHKS and CDR2 YYEKEE come from the germline V gene (reference sequence). Library preparation (for TCRbeta) was performed with unique molecular identifiers. TCRdb called the PCR reads again in MiXCR, with one record for every CDR3 protein. In the table there are 780,000 or so distinct CDR3 sequences, about 15% of which are singletons. V gene TRBV5-5 combines with J gene TRBJ2-5, with D possibly being TRBD2 (6 bases). The source is a male patient aged 10 to 17 who had a stem cell transplant for acute lymphoblastic leukemia, so the T cells may come from the graft donor. Material: PBMCs, mostly from graft donor cells, obtained 360 days after TCRalphabeta/CD19-depleted stem cell transplant. The CDR3 protein is CASSLVLADGKTQYF. The CDR3 DNA reads TGTGCCAGCAGCTTGGTGTTAGCGGACGGAAAGACCCAGTACTTC.